This TCR beta chain originates from a study of T-cell memory formation after mild COVID-19. The germline CDR1 and CDR2 sequences are LGHNA and YNFKEQ. There are 17 residues in the CDR3. V was shortened by 0 bases and J by 0 bases, with 9 bases between the two germline ends. Overall study results and limits: Memory from before infection featured some responding clones, which suggests cross-reactive memory joined.

TCRdb itself ran the 5' RACE reads through MiXCR, one entry per CDR3 protein. Of 400,000 to 450,000 distinct CDR3 sequences in the sample, more than 15% were seen once. A word on this clonotype: The antigen remains undetermined.

This chain joins TRBV4-2 and TRBJ1-6; D remains ambiguous. The origin of this receptor is a man younger than 35 who had mild COVID-19 (a few samples of this study predate the infection). Cell type and time point are not known. Sequenced: PBMCs or a T cell subset sorted from them (not recorded which). The CDR3 reads CASSQDLTSSYNSPLHF. The CDR3 DNA reads TGTGCCAGCAGCCAAGATCTCACTAGCTCCTATAATTCACCCCTCCACTTT.